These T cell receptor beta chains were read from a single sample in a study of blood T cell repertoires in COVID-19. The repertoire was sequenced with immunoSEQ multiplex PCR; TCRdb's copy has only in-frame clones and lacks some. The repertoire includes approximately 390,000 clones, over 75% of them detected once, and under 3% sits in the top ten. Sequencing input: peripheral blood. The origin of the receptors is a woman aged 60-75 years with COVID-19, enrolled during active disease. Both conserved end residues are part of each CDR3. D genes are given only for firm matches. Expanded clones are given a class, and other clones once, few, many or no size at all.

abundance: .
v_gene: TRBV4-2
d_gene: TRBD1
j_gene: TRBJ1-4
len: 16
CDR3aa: CASSQGNRGTNEKLFF
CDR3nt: TGTGCCAGCAGCCAAGGGAACAGGGGTACTAATGAAAAACTGTTTTTT

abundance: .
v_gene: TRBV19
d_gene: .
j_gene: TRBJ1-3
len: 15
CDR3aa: CASSVTGSSGNTIYF
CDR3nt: TGTGCCAGTAGCGTGACAGGCAGCTCTGGAAACACCATATATTTT

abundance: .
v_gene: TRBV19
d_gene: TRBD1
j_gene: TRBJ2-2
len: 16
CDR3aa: CASRRKTGGGTGELFF
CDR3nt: TGTGCCAGTAGGAGAAAGACAGGGGGCGGGACCGGGGAGCTGTTTTTT

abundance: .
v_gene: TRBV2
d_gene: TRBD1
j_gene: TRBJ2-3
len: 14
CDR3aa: CASNGARGRDTQYF
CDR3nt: TGTGCCAGCAATGGTGCCAGGGGGCGGGATACGCAGTATTTT

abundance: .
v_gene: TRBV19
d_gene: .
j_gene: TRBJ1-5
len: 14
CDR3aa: CASTLGVGNQPQHF
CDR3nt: TGTGCCAGTACCCTCGGGGTAGGCAATCAGCCCCAGCATTTT

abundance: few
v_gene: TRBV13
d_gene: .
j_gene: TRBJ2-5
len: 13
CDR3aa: CASLSRGQETQYF
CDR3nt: TGTGCCAGCTTGTCGCGAGGCCAAGAGACCCAGTACTTC

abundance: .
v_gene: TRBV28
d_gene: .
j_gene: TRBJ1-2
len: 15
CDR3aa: CASSLAAIGDYGYTF
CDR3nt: TGTGCCAGCAGTTTGGCGGCCATAGGCGACTATGGCTACACCTTC

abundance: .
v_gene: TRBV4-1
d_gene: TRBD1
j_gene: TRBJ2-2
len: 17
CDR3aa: CASSPPGSGTATGELFF
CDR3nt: TGCGCCAGCAGCCCACCGGGAAGTGGGACAGCCACCGGGGAGCTGTTTTTT

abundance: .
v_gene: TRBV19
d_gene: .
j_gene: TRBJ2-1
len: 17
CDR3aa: CASSPIVRGLMNNEQFF
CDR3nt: TGTGCCAGTAGTCCTATAGTCAGGGGCCTTATGAACAATGAGCAGTTCTTC

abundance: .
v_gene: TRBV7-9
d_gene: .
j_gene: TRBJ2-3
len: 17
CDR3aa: CASRGSFRTASTDTQYF
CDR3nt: TGTGCCAGCAGGGGGTCCTTTAGGACAGCTAGCACAGATACGCAGTATTTT

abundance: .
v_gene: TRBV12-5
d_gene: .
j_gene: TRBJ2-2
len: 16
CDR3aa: CASGFPGGRYTGELFF
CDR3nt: TGTGCTAGTGGTTTCCCGGGGGGCCGGTACACCGGGGAGCTGTTTTTT

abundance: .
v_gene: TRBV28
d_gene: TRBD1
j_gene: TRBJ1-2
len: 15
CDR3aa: CASSYGGQFSDGYTF
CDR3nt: TGTGCCAGCAGTTACGGGGGACAGTTTTCGGATGGCTACACCTTC

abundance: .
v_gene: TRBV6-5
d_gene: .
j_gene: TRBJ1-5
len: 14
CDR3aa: CASRATISNQPQHF
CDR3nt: TGTGCCAGCAGGGCGACAATCAGCAATCAGCCCCAGCATTTT

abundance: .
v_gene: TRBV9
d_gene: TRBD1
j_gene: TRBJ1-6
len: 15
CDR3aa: CASSRLDRGNSPLHF
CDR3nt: TGTGCCAGCAGCAGATTAGACAGGGGCAATTCACCCCTCCACTTT

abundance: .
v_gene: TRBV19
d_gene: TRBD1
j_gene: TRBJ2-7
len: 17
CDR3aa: CASSLRGQGAVIYEQYF
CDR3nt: TGTGCCAGTAGTCTAAGGGGACAGGGTGCCGTGATCTACGAGCAGTACTTC

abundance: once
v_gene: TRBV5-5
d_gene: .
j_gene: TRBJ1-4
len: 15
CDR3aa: CASSAVPGGAEKLFF
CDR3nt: TGTGCCAGCAGCGCGGTCCCCGGGGGGGCTGAAAAACTGTTTTTT

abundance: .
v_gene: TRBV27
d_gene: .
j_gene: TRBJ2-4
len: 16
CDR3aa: CASSSRGSLAKNIQYF
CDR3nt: TGTGCCAGCAGTTCGAGAGGGTCACTAGCCAAAAACATTCAGTACTTC

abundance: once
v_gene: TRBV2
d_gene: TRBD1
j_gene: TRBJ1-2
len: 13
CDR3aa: CASRGQVHYGYTF
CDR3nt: TGTGCCAGCAGAGGACAGGTACACTATGGCTACACCTTC

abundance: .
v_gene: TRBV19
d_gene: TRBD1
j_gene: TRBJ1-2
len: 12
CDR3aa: CASEDRGYGYTF
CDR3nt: TGTGCCAGTGAGGACAGGGGCTATGGCTACACCTTC

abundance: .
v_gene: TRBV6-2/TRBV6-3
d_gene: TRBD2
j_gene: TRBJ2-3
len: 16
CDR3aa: CASSFPLAGRTDTQYF
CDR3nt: TGTGCCAGCAGTTTTCCCCTAGCGGGGCGGACAGATACGCAGTATTTT

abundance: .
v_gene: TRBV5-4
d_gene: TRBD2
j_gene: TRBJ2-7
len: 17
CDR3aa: CASSLGPGGGLSYEQYF
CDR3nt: TGTGCCAGCAGCTTGGGTCCGGGAGGGGGGCTCTCCTACGAGCAGTACTTC

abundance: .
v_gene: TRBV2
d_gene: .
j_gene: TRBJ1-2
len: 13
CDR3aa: CASSEQGQYGYTF
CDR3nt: TGTGCCAGCAGTGAACAGGGCCAATATGGCTACACCTTC

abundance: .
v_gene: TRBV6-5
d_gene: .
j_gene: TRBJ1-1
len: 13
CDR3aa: CASQTDLSTEAFF
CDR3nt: TGTGCCAGCCAAACAGATTTAAGCACTGAAGCTTTCTTT

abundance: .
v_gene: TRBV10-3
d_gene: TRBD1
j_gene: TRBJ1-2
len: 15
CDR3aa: CAISESWTGGTGYTF
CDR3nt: TGTGCCATCAGTGAGTCGTGGACAGGGGGCACCGGCTACACCTTC

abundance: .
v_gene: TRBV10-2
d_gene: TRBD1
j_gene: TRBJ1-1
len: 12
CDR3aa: CASSHRGDGAFF
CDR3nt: TGCGCCAGCAGCCACAGGGGCGATGGGGCTTTCTTT

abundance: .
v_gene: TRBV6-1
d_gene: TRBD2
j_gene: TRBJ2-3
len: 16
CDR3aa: CASSESGAGGQDTQYF
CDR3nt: TGTGCCAGCAGTGAGAGCGGAGCGGGGGGGCAAGATACGCAGTATTTT

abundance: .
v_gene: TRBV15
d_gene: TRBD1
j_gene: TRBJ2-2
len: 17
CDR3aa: CATSRKTGASNTGELFF
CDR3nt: TGTGCCACCAGCAGGAAGACAGGGGCCTCGAACACCGGGGAGCTGTTTTTT

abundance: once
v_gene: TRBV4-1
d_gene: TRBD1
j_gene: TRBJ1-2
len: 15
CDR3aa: CASRHPGTGRYGYTF
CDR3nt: TGCGCCAGCAGGCATCCCGGGACAGGTCGATATGGCTACACCTTC

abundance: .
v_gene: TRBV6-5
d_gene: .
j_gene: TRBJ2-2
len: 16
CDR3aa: CASSSEQGIPTGELFF
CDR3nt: TGTGCCAGCAGTTCTGAGCAGGGAATACCCACCGGGGAGCTGTTTTTT

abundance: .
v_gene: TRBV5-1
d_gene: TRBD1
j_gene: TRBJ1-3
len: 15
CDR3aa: CASSSRTGMGNTIYF
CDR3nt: TGCGCCAGCAGCTCCCGGACAGGGATGGGAAACACCATATATTTT

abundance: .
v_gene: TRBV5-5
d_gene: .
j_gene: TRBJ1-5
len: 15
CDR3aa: CASSLVGNRNQPQHF
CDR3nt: TGTGCCAGCAGCTTGGTCGGGAATCGCAATCAGCCCCAGCATTTT

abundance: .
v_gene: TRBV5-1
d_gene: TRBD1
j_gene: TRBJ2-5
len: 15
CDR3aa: CASSLQDRVGETQYF
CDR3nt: TGCGCCAGCAGCCTACAGGACAGGGTGGGGGAGACCCAGTACTTC

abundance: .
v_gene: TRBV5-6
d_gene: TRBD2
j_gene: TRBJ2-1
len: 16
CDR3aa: CASSLLTGGSYNEQFF
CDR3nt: TGTGCCAGCAGCTTGTTAACGGGGGGATCCTACAATGAGCAGTTCTTC

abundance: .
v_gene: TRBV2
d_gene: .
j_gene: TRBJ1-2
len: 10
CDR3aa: CAIPGAGYTF
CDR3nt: TGTGCCATCCCAGGGGCTGGCTACACCTTC

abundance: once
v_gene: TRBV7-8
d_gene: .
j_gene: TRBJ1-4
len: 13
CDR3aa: CAARAGEGEKLFF
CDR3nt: TGTGCCGCACGGGCAGGGGAAGGAGAAAAACTGTTTTTT

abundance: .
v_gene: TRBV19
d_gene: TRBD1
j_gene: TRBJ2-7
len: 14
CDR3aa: CASRRIGTGDEQYF
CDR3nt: TGTGCCAGTAGAAGGATCGGGACAGGGGACGAGCAGTACTTC

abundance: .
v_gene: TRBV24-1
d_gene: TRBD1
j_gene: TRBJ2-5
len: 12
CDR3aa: CATRGDRETQYF
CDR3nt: TGTGCCACCAGGGGGGACAGAGAGACCCAGTACTTC

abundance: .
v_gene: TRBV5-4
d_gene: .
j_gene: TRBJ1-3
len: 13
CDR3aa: CASSFSVENTIYF
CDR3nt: TGTGCCAGCAGCTTTTCAGTTGAAAACACCATATATTTT

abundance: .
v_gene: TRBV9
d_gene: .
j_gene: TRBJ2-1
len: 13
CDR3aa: CASSVDPFNEQFF
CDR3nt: TGTGCCAGCAGCGTAGATCCCTTCAATGAGCAGTTCTTC

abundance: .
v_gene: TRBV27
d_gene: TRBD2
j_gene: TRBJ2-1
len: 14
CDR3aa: CASSLNGGASEQFF
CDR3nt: TGTGCCAGCAGTTTGAACGGGGGGGCCTCTGAGCAGTTCTTC

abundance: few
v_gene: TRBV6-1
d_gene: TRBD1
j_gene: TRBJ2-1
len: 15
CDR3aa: CASSEWAGTVNEQFF
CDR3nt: TGTGCCAGCAGTGAATGGGCTGGGACAGTCAATGAGCAGTTCTTC